Shown below are 21 T cell receptor beta chains from a single sample sequenced in a study of technical replicates of blood from a handful of donors. Produced via immunoSEQ multiplex PCR; TCRdb's table is partial and in-frame only. The data hold 75,000 to 90,000 clones, with 85% to 95% observed a single time. The specimen was T cells isolated from PBMCs. All receptors derive from a human donor in good health.

This clone appeared a few times. This chain joins TRBV2 and TRBJ1-2; 8 nucleotides agree with TRBD1. In germline, CDR1 is SNHLY, CDR2 FYNNEI. The junction had 7 bases not matched to a gene; V was cut back by 1 base and J by 6 bases. CDR3 length: 15 residues. For the CDR3, the DNA is TGTGCCAGCAGTGAAGGTGCATACAGGGGGAATGGCTACACCTTC. It yields the protein CASSEGAYRGNGYTF. The whole variable domain, filled in from reference TRBV2 and TRBJ1-2, reads EPEVTQTPSHQVTQMGQEVILRCVPISNHLYFYWYRQILGQKVEFLVSFYNNEISEKSEIFDDQFSVERPDGSNFTLKIRSTKLEDSAMYFCASSEGAYRGNGYTFGSGTRLTVV.

The chain links TRBV7-9 to TRBJ1-1; weak D call: TRBD1 (5 bases). V lost 1 base and J 3 bases, leaving 18 bases between the germline ends. CDR3 size: 17 residues. Germline-derived CDR1 and CDR2 are SEHNR and FQNEAQ (reference sequence). The DNA for the CDR3 is TGTGCCAGCAGCTTAGGGGAGGACATGGGGCTATACACTGAAGCTTTCTTT. This codes for CASSLGEDMGLYTEAFF. Looking up the rest from reference TRBV7-9 and TRBJ1-1 gives the full variable domain: DTGVSQNPRHKITKRGQNVTFRCDPISEHNRLYWYRQTLGQGPEFLTYFQNEAQLEKSRLLSDRFSAERPKGSFSTLEIQRTEQGDSAMYLCASSLGEDMGLYTEAFFGQGTRLTVV.

This rearrangement joins TRBV30 to TRBJ1-5; D remains ambiguous. CDR1 is GTSNPN and CDR2 is SVGIG in the germline V gene (reference sequence). The V end was cut by 0 bases, the J end by 3 bases, with 6 bases between. The CDR3 is 13 amino acids. This chain's CDR3 is CAWSVSFNQPQHF. The CDR3 DNA follows: TGTGCCTGGAGTGTCAGTTTCAATCAGCCCCAGCATTTT.

The J gene is TRBJ1-5, the V gene TRBV18, with D perhaps matching TRBD1 (6 bases). V was shortened by 8 bases and J by 2 bases, with 13 bases between the two germline ends. Germline assignment: CDR1 KGHSH and CDR2 LQKENI. This CDR3 is 14 amino acids long. The CDR3 nucleotides read TGTGCCAGCCAACAGGGAATGGGCAATCAGCCCCAGCATTTT. Translation gives CASQQGMGNQPQHF.

The chain links TRBV28 to TRBJ1-3, with no clear D. The germline gives CDR1 MDHEN, CDR2 SYDVKM. The CDR3 is 16 amino acids. V was cut by 3 bases and J by 0 bases, with 12 bases left in between. The CDR3 sequence is CASSFEVTLSGNTIYF. The CDR3 DNA follows: TGTGCCAGCAGTTTTGAGGTCACCCTCTCTGGAAACACCATATATTTT.

The rearrangement links TRBV7-9 to TRBJ1-2, with D perhaps matching TRBD1 (5 bases). V lost 7 bases, J lost 6 bases, and 15 bases lay in between. This CDR3 has 13 amino acids. Germline-derived CDR1 and CDR2 are SEHNR and FQNEAQ (reference sequence). Here the CDR3 reads CASTGEGLDGYTF. The CDR3 DNA reads as TGTGCCAGCACCGGAGAGGGACTCGATGGCTACACCTTC. The whole variable domain, filled in from reference TRBV7-9 and TRBJ1-2, reads DTGVSQNPRHKITKRGQNVTFRCDPISEHNRLYWYRQTLGQGPEFLTYFQNEAQLEKSRLLSDRFSAERPKGSFSTLEIQRTEQGDSAMYLCASTGEGLDGYTFGSGTRLTVV.

The J gene is TRBJ2-3, the V gene TRBV4-2; TRBD2 is a possible D gene (6 bases). V was cut by 1 base and J by 0 bases, with 14 bases left in between. Germline lookup yields CDR1 LGHNA and CDR2 YNFKEQ. The CDR3 sequence is 17 residues long. The CDR3 spells CASSQVSLASSTDTQYF. DNA for the CDR3: TGTGCCAGCAGCCAAGTATCACTAGCTTCTAGCACAGATACGCAGTATTTT.

This clone showed up just a few times. The CDR3 region is CASSLLQGGNQPQHF. CDR3 bases: TGTGCCAGCAGTTTATTACAGGGTGGCAATCAGCCCCAGCATTTT. The chain uses TRBV28 and TRBJ1-5; weak D call: TRBD1 (6 bases). The CDR3 totals 15 residues. From germline, CDR1 is MDHEN and CDR2 SYDVKM. V lost 1 base and J lost 2, with 9 bases in between.

V is TRBV28 and J is TRBJ2-7, with TRBD2 matching 10 bases. Unmatched junction bases numbered 8, after V lost 4 bases and J lost 5 bases. The germline V gene encodes CDR1 MDHEN and CDR2 SYDVKM. The CDR3 contains 15 residues. Here the CDR3 DNA reads TGTGCCAGCAGTTCCCTAGCGGGAGCCAGGGACGAGCAGTACTTC. Translated: CASSSLAGARDEQYF.

As regards this clone: This specimen includes other DNA sequences encoding the same CDR3. In DNA form, the CDR3 reads TGTGCCAGCAGCTTAGTACTGACCGGGGAGCTGTTTTTT. Translating gives CASSLVLTGELFF. The chain uses TRBV7-3 and TRBJ2-2; D gene unclear. Deletions cut 2 bases from V and 5 bases from J, with 6 bases between. The germline CDR1 and CDR2 sequences are SGHTA and FQGTGA. CDR3 length equals 13 residues.

This clone was picked up a small number of times. This sequence joins TRBV30 and TRBJ1-1, with D possibly being TRBD1 (5 bases). Germline values: CDR1 GTSNPN, CDR2 SVGIG (reference sequence). Trimming took off 5 bases at V and 2 bases at J, with 9 bases between the two ends. This CDR3 spans 12 amino acids. CDR3 loop: CAWGAENTEAFF. The CDR3 bases are TGTGCCTGGGGGGCAGAAAACACTGAAGCTTTCTTT.

The chain has TRBV30 and TRBJ2-7; D is uncertain. The CDR3 is made up of 11 amino acids. Per the germline V gene, CDR1 is GTSNPN and CDR2 is SVGIG (reference sequence). V was pared by 2 bases and J by 2 bases, with 4 bases between. CDR3 protein: CAWSSAYEQYF. The CDR3 DNA sequence: TGTGCCTGGAGTTCAGCCTACGAGCAGTACTTC.

A single count supports this clone. This sequence joins TRBV7-3 and TRBJ1-1; 12 bases line up with TRBD1. The CDR3 contains 14 residues. V shed 5 bases and J 4 bases; nucleotides not matched to a gene: 2. Looked up from germline, CDR1 is SGHTA and CDR2 is FQGTGA. The CDR3 bases are TGTGCCAGCAGCCAGGGACAGGGGGCCACTGAAGCTTTCTTT. It codes for CASSQGQGATEAFF. The variable domain in full, completed from reference TRBV7-3 and TRBJ1-1, reads GAGVSQTPSNKVTEKGKYVELRCDPISGHTALYWYRQSLGQGPEFLIYFQGTGAADDSGLPNDRFFAVRPEGSVSTLKIQRTERGDSAVYLCASSQGQGATEAFFGQGTRLTVV.

V gene TRBV11-3 combines with J gene TRBJ1-1, with no clear D. The germline V gene encodes CDR1 SGHNT and CDR2 YENEEA. The CDR3 extends over 14 amino acids. Trimming left V 6 bases short and J 1 base short, with 12 bases between. CDR3 coding DNA: TGTGCCAGCAGAAAGACACTTCAGAACACTGAAGCTTTCTTT. It specifies CASRKTLQNTEAFF. Filled out from reference TRBV11-3 and TRBJ1-1, the complete variable domain reads EAGVVQSPRYKIIEKKQPVAFWCNPISGHNTLYWYLQNLGQGPELLIRYENEEAVDDSQLPKDRFSAERLKGVDSTLKIQPAELGDSAVYLCASRKTLQNTEAFFGQGTRLTVV.

The rearrangement links TRBV11-2 to TRBJ2-3, with a possible D match to TRBD2 (5 bases). This CDR3 is 15 amino acids long. The V gene lost 3 bases and the J gene lost 6 bases, with 16 bases spanning the gap. Germline V gene sequence: CDR1 SGHAT, CDR2 FQNNGV. CDR3 protein: CASSFNRGYGDTQYF. In DNA, the CDR3 is TGTGCCAGCAGCTTCAACCGGGGATACGGGGATACGCAGTATTTT.

The rearrangement joins TRBV19 to TRBJ2-5; no reliable D call. Germline V gene lookup returns CDR1 LNHDA and CDR2 SQIVND (reference sequence). CDR3 length equals 14 residues. V was clipped by 4 bases and J by 9 bases, with 18 bases between them. The CDR3 nucleotides read TGTGCCAGTAGTAGGGTTTTTGTCGAGGCGGCCCAGTACTTC. Translating it yields CASSRVFVEAAQYF.

The chain recombines TRBV5-1 with TRBJ1-1; 7 positions agree with TRBD1. V shed 5 bases, J shed 2 bases, and the junction held 3 bases outside the gene matches. Germline V lookup: CDR1 SGHRS, CDR2 YFSETQ. There are 13 residues in the CDR3. CDR3 residues: CASRWDSNTEAFF. The CDR3 DNA reads as TGCGCCAGCAGATGGGACAGCAACACTGAAGCTTTCTTT. Variable domain in full (rest from reference TRBV5-1 and TRBJ1-1): KAGVTQTPRYLIKTRGQQVTLSCSPISGHRSVSWYQQTPGQGLQFLFEYFSETQRNKGNFPGRFSGRQFSNSRSEMNVSTLELGDSALYLCASRWDSNTEAFFGQGTRLTVV.

The rearrangement uses TRBV7-2 and TRBJ2-1; 12 nucleotides line up with TRBD2. The ends lost 1 base at V and 6 bases at J; junction bases unmatched: 4. From germline, CDR1 is SGHTA and CDR2 FQGNSA. The CDR3 consists of 16 residues. CDR3: CASSLEASGRANEQFF. The CDR3 DNA is TGTGCCAGCAGCTTAGAGGCTAGCGGGAGGGCCAATGAGCAGTTCTTC.

J is TRBJ1-1 and V is TRBV4-3, with 8 bases fitting TRBD1. Germline V gives CDR1 LGHNA, CDR2 YSLEER. This CDR3 comprises 18 residues. The V gene end was trimmed by 0 bases and the J gene end by 1 base; junction bases not matched to a gene: 10. The CDR3: CASSQDTRQGAGNTEAFF. The DNA of the CDR3 is TGCGCCAGCAGCCAAGATACGCGGCAGGGGGCGGGGAACACTGAAGCTTTCTTT.

This clone has just a few counts. This chain links TRBV27 with TRBJ2-5; TRBD1 matches 9 bases. The germline gives CDR1 MNHEY, CDR2 SMNVEV (reference sequence). There are 13 residues in the CDR3. Trimming at V came to 2 bases and at J to 5 bases, leaving 0 bases not matched to a gene. CDR3 region: CASSLGQGETQYF. The CDR3 bases are TGTGCCAGCAGTTTAGGACAGGGGGAGACCCAGTACTTC.

In DNA, the CDR3 is TGTGCCAGCAGTTTATCTCAGGTGTCCGAGCAGTACTTC. Residues: CASSLSQVSEQYF. This chain connects TRBV27 to TRBJ2-7; D remains ambiguous. The CDR3 consists of 13 residues. V lost 0 bases and J lost 6, with 9 bases in between. Per germline, CDR1 MNHEY and CDR2 SMNVEV (reference sequence).